The sequence of this T cell receptor beta chain was determined in a study of T cells after yellow fever vaccination. Germline V lookup: CDR1 SGDLS, CDR2 YYNGEE. The CDR3 spans 15 residues. Trimming shortened V by 3 bases and J by 4 bases, and 16 bases separated the two germline ends. Study-level findings and limits: Secondary responses were weaker yet peaked faster, day 5 versus 15.

TCR cDNA was made by 5'RACE template switching, adding a universal primer site and UMIs. Each CDR3 protein gets one entry after TCRdb re-called the 5' RACE reads with MiXCR. The table includes approximately 250,000 distinct CDR3 sequences, around 5.2% detected once. This clonotype was counted a few times. The antigen remains undetermined. The receptor was isolated from a young man who received the YFV17D yellow fever vaccine. The material sequenced was CD4+ T cells sorted from PBMCs, taken on the day of the yellow fever booster vaccination. The chain couples TRBV9 to TRBJ2-5, with D possibly being TRBD1 (6 bases). The CDR3 loop reads CASSATGNGRETQYF. CDR3 DNA: TGTGCCAGCAGCGCCACAGGGAACGGGCGAGAGACCCAGTACTTC.